The rows below give T cell receptor beta chains drawn from one sample of a study of PD-1 blockade in classical Hodgkin lymphoma. Only in-frame clones appear in the TCRdb table, and some are missing; sequencing was by immunoSEQ multiplex PCR. The profile shows fewer than 35,000 clones, about 88% of them singletons. Sequencing was carried out using CD4+ T cells from blood. Receptor source: a human donor with classical Hodgkin lymphoma. Each CDR3 is given with its conserved first and last residue. Size is stated for part of the rows, as once, few or many counts, or as a class when the clone is expanded.

V gene: TRBV7-6; J gene: TRBJ2-3; clone size: once; CDR3 protein: CASSLTSGGREEYF
V gene: TRBV19; J gene: TRBJ1-5; clone size: NA; CDR3 protein: CASSGHDDRPQHF
V gene: TRBV5-7; J gene: TRBJ2-7; clone size: NA; CDR3 protein: CASSFRRVRGYEQYF
V gene: TRBV2; J gene: TRBJ2-1; clone size: NA; CDR3 protein: CASRWGANRNEQFF
V gene: TRBV28; J gene: TRBJ2-5; clone size: NA; CDR3 protein: CASSLSPAVETQYF
V gene: TRBV5-1; J gene: TRBJ2-5; clone size: NA; CDR3 protein: CASSPSGLAGGGTQYF
V gene: TRBV7-2; J gene: TRBJ2-1; clone size: few; CDR3 protein: CASSLAWGYNEQFF
V gene: TRBV5-1; J gene: TRBJ2-6; clone size: NA; CDR3 protein: CASSLAWDLSSGANVLTF
V gene: TRBV9; J gene: TRBJ1-1; clone size: NA; CDR3 protein: CASSVGTANTEAFF
V gene: TRBV10-3; J gene: TRBJ2-1; clone size: NA; CDR3 protein: CAISSGRDGDEQFF
V gene: TRBV18; J gene: TRBJ2-4; clone size: NA; CDR3 protein: CASSPPGGSDIQYF
V gene: TRBV9; J gene: TRBJ2-7; clone size: NA; CDR3 protein: CASSVGGSAYEQYF
V gene: TRBV5-1; J gene: TRBJ1-5; clone size: NA; CDR3 protein: CASSPDRGDQPQHF
V gene: TRBV2; J gene: TRBJ1-5; clone size: once; CDR3 protein: CASSLPSNQPQHF